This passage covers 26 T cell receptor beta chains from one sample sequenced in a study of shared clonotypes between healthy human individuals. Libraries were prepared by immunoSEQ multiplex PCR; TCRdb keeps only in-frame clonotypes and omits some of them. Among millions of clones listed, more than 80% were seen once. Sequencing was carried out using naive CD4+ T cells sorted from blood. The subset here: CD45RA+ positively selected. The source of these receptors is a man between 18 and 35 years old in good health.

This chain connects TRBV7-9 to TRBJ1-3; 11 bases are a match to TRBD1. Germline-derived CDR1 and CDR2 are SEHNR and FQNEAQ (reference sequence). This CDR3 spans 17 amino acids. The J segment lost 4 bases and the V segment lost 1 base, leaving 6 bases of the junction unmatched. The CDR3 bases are TGTGCCAGCAGCTTAGGAGGACAGGGGGCGCGGGGAAACACCATATATTTT. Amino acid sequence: CASSLGGQGARGNTIYF.

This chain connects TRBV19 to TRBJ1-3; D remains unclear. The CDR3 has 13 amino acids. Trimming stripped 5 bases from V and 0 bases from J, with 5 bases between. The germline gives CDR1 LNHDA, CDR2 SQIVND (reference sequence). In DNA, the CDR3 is TGTGCCAGTAGTGACTTCTCTGGAAACACCATATATTTT. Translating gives CASSDFSGNTIYF.

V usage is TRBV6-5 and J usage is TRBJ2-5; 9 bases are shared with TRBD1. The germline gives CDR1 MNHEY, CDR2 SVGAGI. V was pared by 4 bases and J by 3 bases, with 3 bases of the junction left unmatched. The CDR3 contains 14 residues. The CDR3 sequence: CASSWGQGKETQYF. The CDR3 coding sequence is TGTGCCAGCAGTTGGGGACAGGGAAAAGAGACCCAGTACTTC.

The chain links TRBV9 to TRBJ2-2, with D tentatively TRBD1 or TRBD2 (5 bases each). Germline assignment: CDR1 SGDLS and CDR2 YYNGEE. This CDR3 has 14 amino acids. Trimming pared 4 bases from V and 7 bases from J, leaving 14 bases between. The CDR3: CASSQGPDGGELFF. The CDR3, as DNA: TGTGCCAGCAGCCAGGGACCCGACGGCGGGGAGCTGTTTTTT. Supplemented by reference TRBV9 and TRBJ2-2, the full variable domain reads DSGVTQTPKHLITATGQRVTLRCSPRSGDLSVYWYQQSLDQGLQFLIQYYNGEERAKGNILERFSAQQFPDLHSELNLSSLELGDSALYFCASSQGPDGGELFFGEGSRLTVL.

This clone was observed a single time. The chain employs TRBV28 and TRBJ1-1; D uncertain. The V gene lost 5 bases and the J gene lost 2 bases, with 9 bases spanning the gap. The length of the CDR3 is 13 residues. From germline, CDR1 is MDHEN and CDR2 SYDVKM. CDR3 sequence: CASSPPLNTEAFF. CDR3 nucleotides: TGTGCCAGCAGTCCCCCCCTAAACACTGAAGCTTTCTTT.

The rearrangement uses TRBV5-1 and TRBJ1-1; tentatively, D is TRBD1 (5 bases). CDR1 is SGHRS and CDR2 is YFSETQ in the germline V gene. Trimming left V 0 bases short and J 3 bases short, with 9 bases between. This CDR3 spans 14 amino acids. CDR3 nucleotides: TGCGCCAGCAGCTTGGACGGGGGTTACACTGAAGCTTTCTTT. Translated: CASSLDGGYTEAFF. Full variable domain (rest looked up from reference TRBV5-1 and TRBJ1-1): KAGVTQTPRYLIKTRGQQVTLSCSPISGHRSVSWYQQTPGQGLQFLFEYFSETQRNKGNFPGRFSGRQFSNSRSEMNVSTLELGDSALYLCASSLDGGYTEAFFGQGTRLTVV.

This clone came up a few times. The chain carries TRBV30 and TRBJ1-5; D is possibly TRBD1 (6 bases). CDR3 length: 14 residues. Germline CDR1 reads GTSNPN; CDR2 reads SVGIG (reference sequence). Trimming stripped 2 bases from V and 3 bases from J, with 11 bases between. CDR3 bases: TGTGCCTGGAGTAGTGCAGGGGACAATCAGCCCCAGCATTTT. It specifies CAWSSAGDNQPQHF. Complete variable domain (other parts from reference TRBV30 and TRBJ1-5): SQTIHQWPATLVQPVGSPLSLECTVEGTSNPNLYWYRQAAGRGLQLLFYSVGIGQISSEVPQNLSASRPQDRQFILSSKKLLLSDSGFYLCAWSSAGDNQPQHFGDGTRLSIL.

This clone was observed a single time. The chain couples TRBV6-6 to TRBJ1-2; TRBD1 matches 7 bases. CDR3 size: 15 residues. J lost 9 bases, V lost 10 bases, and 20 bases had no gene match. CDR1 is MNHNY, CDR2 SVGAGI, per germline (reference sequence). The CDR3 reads CATRDSGRPRLCYTF. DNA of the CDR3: TGTGCCACCCGGGACAGTGGGCGCCCCCGACTGTGCTACACCTTC.

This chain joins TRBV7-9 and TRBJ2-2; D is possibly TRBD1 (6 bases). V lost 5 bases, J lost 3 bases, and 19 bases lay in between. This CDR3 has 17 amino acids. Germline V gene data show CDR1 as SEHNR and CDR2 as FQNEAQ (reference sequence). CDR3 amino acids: CASSDRLSATYTGELFF. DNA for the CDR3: TGTGCCAGCAGCGACAGGTTGTCTGCGACCTACACCGGGGAGCTGTTTTTT.

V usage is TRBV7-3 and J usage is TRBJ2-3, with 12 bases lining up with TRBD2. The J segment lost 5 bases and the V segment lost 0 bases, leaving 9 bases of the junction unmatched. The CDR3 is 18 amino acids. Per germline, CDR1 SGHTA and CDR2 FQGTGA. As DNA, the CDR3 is TGTGCCAGCAGCTTAACCCGAGGGCTAGCGGGGGGGCAAGATACGCAGTATTTT. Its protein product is CASSLTRGLAGGQDTQYF.

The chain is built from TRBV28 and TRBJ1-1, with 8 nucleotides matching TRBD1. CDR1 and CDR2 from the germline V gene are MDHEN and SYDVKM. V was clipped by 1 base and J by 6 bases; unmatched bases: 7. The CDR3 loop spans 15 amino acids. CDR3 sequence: CASSLFPTGVPEAFF. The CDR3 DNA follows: TGTGCCAGCAGTTTATTCCCGACAGGGGTTCCTGAAGCTTTCTTT.

This CDR3 is CASSEAEVSGNTIYF. The CDR3 region has the DNA TGTGCCAGCAGTGAAGCGGAGGTCTCTGGAAACACCATATATTTT. The J gene is TRBJ1-3, the V gene TRBV6-1; no clear D gene. V lost 0 bases and J lost 0, with 6 bases in between. The germline gives CDR1 MNHNS, CDR2 SASEGT. The length of the CDR3 is 15 residues.

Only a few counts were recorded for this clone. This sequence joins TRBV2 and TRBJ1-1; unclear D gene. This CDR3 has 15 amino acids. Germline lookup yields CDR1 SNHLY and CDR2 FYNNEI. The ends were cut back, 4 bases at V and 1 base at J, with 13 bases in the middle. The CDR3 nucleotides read TGTGCCAGCAGTGGCCTAAGGTCCTCGAACACTGAAGCTTTCTTT. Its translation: CASSGLRSSNTEAFF.

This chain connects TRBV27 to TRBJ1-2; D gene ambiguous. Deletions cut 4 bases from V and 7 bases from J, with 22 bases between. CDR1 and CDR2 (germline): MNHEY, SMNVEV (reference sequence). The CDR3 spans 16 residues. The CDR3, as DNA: TGTGCCAGCAGTTCCCGGGAGGGCAGTTTTCGATTTGGCTACACCTTC. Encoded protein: CASSSREGSFRFGYTF.

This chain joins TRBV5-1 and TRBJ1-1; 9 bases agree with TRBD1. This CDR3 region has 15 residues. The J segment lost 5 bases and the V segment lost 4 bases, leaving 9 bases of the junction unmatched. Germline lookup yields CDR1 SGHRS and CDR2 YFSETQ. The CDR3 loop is CASSRIGQGRTEAFF. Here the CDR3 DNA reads TGCGCCAGCAGCCGGATAGGACAGGGGAGAACTGAAGCTTTCTTT.

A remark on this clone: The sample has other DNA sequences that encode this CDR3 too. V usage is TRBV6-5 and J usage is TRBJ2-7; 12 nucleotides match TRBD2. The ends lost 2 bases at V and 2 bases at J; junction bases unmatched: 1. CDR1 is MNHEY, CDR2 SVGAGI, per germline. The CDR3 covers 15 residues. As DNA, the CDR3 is TGTGCCAGCAGTTACAGACTAGCGGGGGCCTACGAGCAGTACTTC. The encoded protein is CASSYRLAGAYEQYF.

The CDR3 sequence is CASTQTPGSIGEKLFF. CDR3 DNA sequence: TGCGCCAGCACCCAAACCCCAGGGAGCATTGGTGAAAAACTGTTTTTT. The chain carries TRBV5-1 and TRBJ1-4; maybe TRBD1 (5 bases). Trimming left V 6 bases short and J 7 bases short, with 22 bases between. The CDR3 totals 16 residues. Germline CDR1 reads SGHRS; CDR2 reads YFSETQ.

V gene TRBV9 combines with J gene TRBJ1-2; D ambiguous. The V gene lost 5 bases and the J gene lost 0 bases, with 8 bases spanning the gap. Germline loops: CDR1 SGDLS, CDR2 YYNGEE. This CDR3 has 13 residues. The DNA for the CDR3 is TGTGCCAGCAGGACGGGGTCTAACTATGGCTACACCTTC. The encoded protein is CASRTGSNYGYTF. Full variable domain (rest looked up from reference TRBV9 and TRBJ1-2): DSGVTQTPKHLITATGQRVTLRCSPRSGDLSVYWYQQSLDQGLQFLIQYYNGEERAKGNILERFSAQQFPDLHSELNLSSLELGDSALYFCASRTGSNYGYTFGSGTRLTVV.

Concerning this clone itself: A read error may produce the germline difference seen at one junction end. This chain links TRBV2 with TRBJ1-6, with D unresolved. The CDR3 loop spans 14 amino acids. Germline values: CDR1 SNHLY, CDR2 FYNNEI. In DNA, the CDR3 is TGTGCCAGCAGGGAAGGACCGGGGAATTCACCCCTCCACTTT. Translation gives CASREGPGNSPLHF.

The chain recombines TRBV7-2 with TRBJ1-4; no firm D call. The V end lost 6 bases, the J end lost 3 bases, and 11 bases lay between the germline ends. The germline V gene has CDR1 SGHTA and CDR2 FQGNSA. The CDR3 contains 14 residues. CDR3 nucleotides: TGTGCCAGCAGTCCGCAGACTTCTAATGAAAAACTGTTTTTT. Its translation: CASSPQTSNEKLFF.

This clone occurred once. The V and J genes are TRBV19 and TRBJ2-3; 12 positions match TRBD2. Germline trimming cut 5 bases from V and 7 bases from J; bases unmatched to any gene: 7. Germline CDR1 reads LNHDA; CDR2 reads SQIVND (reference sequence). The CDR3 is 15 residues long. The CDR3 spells CASSLAGGPRNTQYF. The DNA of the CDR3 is TGTGCCAGTAGTCTAGCGGGAGGGCCGAGAAATACGCAGTATTTT. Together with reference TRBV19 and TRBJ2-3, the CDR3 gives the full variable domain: DGGITQSPKYLFRKEGQNVTLSCEQNLNHDAMYWYRQDPGQGLRLIYYSQIVNDFQKGDIAEGYSVSREKKESFPLTVTSAQKNPTAFYLCASSLAGGPRNTQYFGPGTRLTVL.

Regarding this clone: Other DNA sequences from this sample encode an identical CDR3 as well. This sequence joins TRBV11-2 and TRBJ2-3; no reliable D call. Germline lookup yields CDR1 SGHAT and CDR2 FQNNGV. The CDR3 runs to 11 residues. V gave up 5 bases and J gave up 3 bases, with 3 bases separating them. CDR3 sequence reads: CASSRTDTQYF. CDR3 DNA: TGTGCCAGCAGCAGAACAGATACGCAGTATTTT.

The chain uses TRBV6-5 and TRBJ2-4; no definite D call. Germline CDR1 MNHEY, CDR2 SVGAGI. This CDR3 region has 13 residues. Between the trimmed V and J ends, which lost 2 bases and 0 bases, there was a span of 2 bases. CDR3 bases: TGTGCCAGCAGTTACACAGCCAAAAACATTCAGTACTTC. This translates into CASSYTAKNIQYF.

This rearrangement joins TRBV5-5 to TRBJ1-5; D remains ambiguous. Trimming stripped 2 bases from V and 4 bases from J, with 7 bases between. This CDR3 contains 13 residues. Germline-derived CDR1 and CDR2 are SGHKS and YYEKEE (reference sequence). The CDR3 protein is CASSLTPNQPQHF. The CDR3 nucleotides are TGTGCCAGCAGCTTAACCCCGAATCAGCCCCAGCATTTT.

The CDR3: CASSYEREGLPEQYF. The DNA for the CDR3 is TGCGCCAGCAGTTACGAGCGGGAGGGCCTCCCCGAGCAGTACTTC. The V gene is TRBV23-1, the J gene TRBJ2-7; 10 bases align to TRBD2. TRBV23-1 has ORF status, its function being uncertain. V was pared by 5 bases and J by 6 bases, with 10 bases of the junction left unmatched. The CDR3 has 15 residues.

CDR3: CASSQYEQGPYEQYF. CDR3 bases: TGTGCCAGCAGCCAATACGAACAGGGCCCCTACGAGCAGTACTTC. V and J are TRBV16 and TRBJ2-7; a possible D gene is TRBD1 (6 bases). Germline-derived CDR1 and CDR2 are KGHSY and FQNENV. The germline V and J ends were trimmed by 1 base and 2 bases, with 12 bases remaining between them. This CDR3 is built from 15 residues.